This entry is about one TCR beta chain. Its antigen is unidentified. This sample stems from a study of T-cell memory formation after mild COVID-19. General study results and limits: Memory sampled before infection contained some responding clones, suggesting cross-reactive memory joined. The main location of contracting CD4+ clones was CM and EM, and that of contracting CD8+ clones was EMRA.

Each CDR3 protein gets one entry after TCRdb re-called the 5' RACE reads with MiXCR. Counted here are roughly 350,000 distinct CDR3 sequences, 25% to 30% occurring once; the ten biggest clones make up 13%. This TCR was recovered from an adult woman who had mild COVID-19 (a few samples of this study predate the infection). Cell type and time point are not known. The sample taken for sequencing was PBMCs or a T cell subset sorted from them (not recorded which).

CDR3 loop: CATSEAAGEAFF. The CDR3 DNA reads as TGTGCCACCAGTGAGGCGGCAGGGGAAGCTTTCTTT. The J gene is TRBJ1-1, the V gene TRBV24-1; D might be TRBD1 (5 bases). There are 12 residues in the CDR3. CDR1 is KGHDR, CDR2 SFDVKD, per germline. V was pared by 4 bases and J by 8 bases, with 10 bases between.